The clone carrying this T cell receptor beta chain has more than one count but fewer than ten. V was trimmed by 7 bases and J by 9 bases, leaving 16 bases between them. This CDR3 has 12 residues. Germline loops: CDR1 SQVTM, CDR2 ANQGSEA. The sample belongs to a study of CD8+ T cells in alopecia areata. cDNA serving as the sequencing template came from extracted, reverse transcribed RNA. Some clones are missing from TCRdb's copy, which holds only in-frame ones; the method was immunoSEQ multiplex PCR. Of some 120,000 clones detected, less than 50% appear once; the ten largest clones hold roughly a tenth.

V is TRBV29-1 and J is TRBJ2-1; D is unclear. The clonotype originates from a human donor with alopecia areata. The sequenced sample consisted of NKG2D-low CD8+ T cells sorted from blood. CDR3 in DNA: TGCAGCGCAACCGACGGAAGACCTGAGCAGTTCTTC. As protein: CSATDGRPEQFF.